This T cell receptor (beta chain) emerged from a study of cytomegalovirus exposure and HLA in healthy donors. This clone was recorded a few times. PCR amplification relied on 60 Vbeta primers (plus 13 Jbeta primers). Sequencing used immunoSEQ multiplex PCR; TCRdb keeps in-frame clones, though not all of them. This repertoire shows around 60,000 clones, 80% found once; its top ten account for less than 7%. The germline V gene has CDR1 KGHSY and CDR2 FQNENV. Trimming took 0 bases from V and 4 from J, leaving 12 bases between them. This CDR3 is built from 15 residues. Sequenced: PBMCs. This sequence joins TRBV16 and TRBJ1-2; maybe TRBD1 (5 bases). This TCR derives from a male donor in good health and CMV-seronegative. Here the CDR3 DNA reads TGTGCCAGCAGCCAATCGGGGGTCGGGAGCTATGGCTACACCTTC. Translating gives CASSQSGVGSYGYTF.